This entry lists 8 T cell receptor beta chains sequenced from one sample in a study of cytomegalovirus exposure and HLA in healthy donors. The PCR ran on 60 Vbeta and 13 Jbeta primers. Sequencing was performed with immunoSEQ multiplex PCR; in TCRdb, only in-frame clones are kept and a portion is missing. The table shows fewer than 100,000 clones, with 7.5% to 8.5% occurring only once. The sequencing sample was made of PBMCs. The source of these receptors is a man aged 50 or older in good health and CMV-seronegative.

The rearrangement uses TRBV10-1 and TRBJ1-5; 7 bases are shared with TRBD1. V shed 3 bases and J 5 bases; nucleotides not matched to a gene: 13. The V gene's germline CDR1 is WNHNN and CDR2 SYGVQD (reference sequence). CDR3 size: 17 residues. This CDR3 is CASSDPTVDRVDQPQHF. CDR3 nucleotide sequence: TGCGCCAGCAGTGACCCGACAGTTGACAGGGTCGATCAGCCCCAGCATTTT.

Comment on this clone: Distinct nucleotide sequences in the sample also encode this CDR3. This chain links TRBV5-6 with TRBJ2-4; TRBD2 might be the D (6 bases). This CDR3 is built from 15 residues. Germline V CDR1 and CDR2: SGHDT, YYEEEE. Trimming took off 4 bases at V and 0 bases at J, with 11 bases between the two ends. DNA of the CDR3: TGTGCCAGCAGCCTCGGGGGACTAGCCAAAAACATTCAGTACTTC. It encodes CASSLGGLAKNIQYF.

This clone was seen a handful of times. The chain combines TRBV13 with TRBJ1-2; TRBD1 matches 7 bases. The CDR3 is 14 residues long. The V and J ends lost 0 bases and 3 bases, in that order; junction bases with no gene match: 1. Germline lookup yields CDR1 PRHDT and CDR2 FYEKMQ (reference sequence). CDR3 residues: CASSLGRGDYGYTF. The DNA of the CDR3 is TGTGCCAGCAGCTTAGGCAGGGGGGACTATGGCTACACCTTC.

This chain joins TRBV28 and TRBJ1-6, with D possibly matching TRBD1 (5 bases). Germline CDR1 MDHEN, CDR2 SYDVKM. V shed 1 base and J shed 5 bases, with 9 bases lying between them. This CDR3 is 15 amino acids long. The CDR3 loop reads CASSLSGTDNSPLHF. DNA of the CDR3: TGTGCCAGCAGTTTATCCGGGACTGATAATTCACCCCTCCACTTT.

Worth noting for this clone: One junction end does not reproduce the germline sequence, and a read error may be involved. V gene TRBV7-7 combines with J gene TRBJ2-2; TRBD2 matches 8 bases. The germline V gene encodes CDR1 SSHAT and CDR2 FNYEAQ (reference sequence). This CDR3 region has 17 residues. CDR3 nucleotide sequence: TGTGCTAGCAGCCCTGGTGGTACGCGGGGGGACACCGGGGAGCTGTTTTTT. It codes for CASSPGGTRGDTGELFF.

V and J are TRBV2 and TRBJ2-1, with D uncertain. The germline gives CDR1 SNHLY, CDR2 FYNNEI. There are 14 residues in the CDR3. The V and J ends lost 5 bases and 15 bases respectively, with 23 bases between them. CDR3 sequence reads: CASSRALTASMPFF. In DNA form, the CDR3 reads TGTGCCAGCAGTAGAGCCCTAACTGCAAGTATGCCGTTCTTC.

V gene TRBV30 combines with J gene TRBJ2-7, with TRBD2 as a possible D gene (5 bases). The CDR3 is 12 amino acids. CDR1 is GTSNPN, CDR2 SVGIG, per germline (reference sequence). Trimming stripped 2 bases from V and 3 bases from J, with 8 bases between. CDR3 residues: CAWSMDFYEQYF. DNA for the CDR3: TGTGCCTGGAGTATGGACTTCTACGAGCAGTACTTC.

This clone was picked up a small number of times. This chain connects TRBV15 to TRBJ2-3, with TRBD2 matching over 7 bases. V trimming: 0 bases; J trimming: 4 bases; junction bases outside the gene matches: 7. The germline gives CDR1 LNHNV, CDR2 YYDKDF (reference sequence). The CDR3 consists of 16 residues. CDR3 amino acids: CATSRDPGLVSDTQYF. In nucleotides, the CDR3 is TGTGCCACCAGCAGAGATCCCGGACTAGTATCAGATACGCAGTATTTT.